This T cell receptor beta chain stems from a study of CD8 T cells in Susac syndrome. Reverse transcription of roughly 0.45 to 1 ug RNA used random hexamers. Across 54 Vbeta and 13 Jbeta, immunoSEQ multiplex PCR amplified TCR beta CDR3. Each CDR3 protein gets one entry after TCRdb re-called the immunoSEQ multiplex PCR reads with MiXCR. The table lists 250,000 to 300,000 distinct CDR3 sequences, approximately 91% of them singletons, with approximately 0.2% in the top ten. Negative isolation was applied to CD8+ and CD4+ T cells, and FACS enrichment was applied to TEMRA cells. The V gene lost 3 bases and the J gene lost 1 base, with 16 bases spanning the gap. Germline-derived CDR1 and CDR2 are SGHTA and FQGNSA. The CDR3 covers 17 residues.

Material for sequencing was CD8+ T cells from PBMCs. V and J are TRBV7-2 and TRBJ2-1; tentatively, D is TRBD1 (5 bases). The sequence was obtained from a human donor with multiple sclerosis. The CDR3 DNA follows: TGTGCCAGCAGCTTGAACAGGACCCACGGTTCCTACAATGAGCAGTTCTTC. Protein: CASSLNRTHGSYNEQFF.